What follows are 31 T cell receptor beta chains derived from one specimen sequenced in a study of blood T cell repertoires in COVID-19. The table came from immunoSEQ multiplex PCR; TCRdb's copy has only in-frame clones and leaves some out. The table records around 150,000 clones, around 86% of them present only once. Specimen: peripheral blood. These receptors were taken from a woman aged 55-69 years with active or convalescent COVID-19.

The chain carries TRBV9 and TRBJ1-1; tentatively, D is TRBD1 (6 bases). V was trimmed by 4 bases and J by 8 bases, leaving 15 bases between them. Germline V gene sequence: CDR1 SGDLS, CDR2 YYNGEE. The CDR3 sequence is 13 residues long. CDR3 region: CASSLTGYNEAFF. CDR3 nucleotides: TGTGCCAGCAGCTTAACAGGGTATAACGAAGCTTTCTTT.

The chain joins TRBV7-8 to TRBJ2-1; the match to TRBD1 covers 8 bases. With 5 bases clipped from V and 4 bases from J, the junction kept 10 bases outside the gene matches. CDR3 length: 16 amino acids. Germline CDR1 is SGHVS and CDR2 is FQNEAQ. The CDR3 region is CASSRTGFGGYNEQFF. The CDR3 DNA reads TGTGCCAGCAGCCGGACAGGGTTCGGCGGATACAATGAGCAGTTCTTC.

The chain has TRBV5-4 and TRBJ1-1; 7 bases are a match to TRBD1. The J segment lost 0 bases and the V segment lost 2 bases, leaving 1 base of the junction unmatched. This CDR3 contains 14 residues. Germline V gives CDR1 SGHNT, CDR2 YYREEE (reference sequence). CDR3 sequence (DNA): TGTGCCAGCAGCTTTGGGACAGTGAACACTGAAGCTTTCTTT. This gives the protein CASSFGTVNTEAFF.

The V call is TRBV5-4, the J call TRBJ2-3; D may be TRBD1 (5 bases). V was cut by 0 bases and J by 3 bases, with 17 bases left in between. Germline CDR1 reads SGHNT; CDR2 reads YYREEE (reference sequence). The CDR3 has 17 residues. The CDR3 loop reads CASSLDQDLRATDTQYF. Written as DNA, the CDR3 is TGTGCCAGCAGCTTGGATCAGGACCTCAGGGCTACAGATACGCAGTATTTT. Supplemented by reference TRBV5-4 and TRBJ2-3, the full variable domain reads ETGVTQSPTHLIKTRGQQVTLRCSSQSGHNTVSWYQQALGQGPQFIFQYYREEENGRGNFPPRFSGLQFPNYSSELNVNALELDDSALYLCASSLDQDLRATDTQYFGPGTRLTVL.

CDR3 in DNA: TGTGCCAGCAGCCAAAGAGTAGCGGGGGCTAGGGAGACCCAGTACTTC. This translates into CASSQRVAGARETQYF. This chain connects TRBV3-1 (or the pseudogene TRBV3-2) to TRBJ2-5; 9 bases line up with TRBD2. Germline V gene data show CDR1 as LGHDT and CDR2 as YNNKEL (reference sequence). The V gene end was trimmed by 2 bases and the J gene end by 5 bases; junction bases not matched to a gene: 9. CDR3 length equals 16 residues.

The CDR3 reads CASSRATTGKEGYTF. In nucleotides, the CDR3 is TGTGCCAGCTCACGGGCAACGACAGGAAAAGAGGGCTACACCTTC. V and J are TRBV18 and TRBJ1-2, with D possibly TRBD1 on 6 matching bases. CDR3 length: 15 residues. Germline lookup yields CDR1 KGHSH and CDR2 LQKENI. V was trimmed by 4 bases and J by 8 bases, leaving 20 bases between them.

This clone is a singleton in its sample. This chain connects TRBV19 to TRBJ2-3; D ambiguous. V was trimmed by 6 bases and J by 5 bases, leaving 9 bases between them. Germline CDR1 and CDR2: LNHDA and SQIVND (reference sequence). There are 12 residues in the CDR3. In nucleotides, the CDR3 is TGTGCCAGTAGACGAGGTAAAGATACGCAGTATTTT. Its translation: CASRRGKDTQYF.

This clone was observed a few times. The gene calls are TRBV7-9 and TRBJ2-3, with TRBD2 matching over 9 bases. Germline loops: CDR1 SEHNR, CDR2 FQNEAQ (reference sequence). Germline trimming cut 5 bases from V and 4 bases from J; bases unmatched to any gene: 7. The CDR3 totals 15 residues. The CDR3 DNA reads as TGTGCCAGCAGCCCCTCCCTAGCGGGGCCAGATACGCAGTATTTT. Encoded protein: CASSPSLAGPDTQYF.

The chain recombines TRBV7-2 with TRBJ2-1; 9 positions agree with TRBD2. CDR1 is SGHTA, CDR2 FQGNSA, per germline. V was clipped by 1 base and J by 15 bases; unmatched bases: 10. The CDR3 totals 14 residues. CDR3 sequence reads: CASSLELAGNKLFF. CDR3 bases: TGTGCCAGCAGCTTAGAACTAGCGGGCAATAAGCTGTTCTTC.

This rearrangement joins TRBV7-3 to TRBJ2-1; 14 nucleotides align to TRBD2. Trimming took 4 bases from V and 9 from J; bases not matched to a gene: 5. This CDR3 comprises 15 residues. Germline CDR1 reads SGHTA; CDR2 reads FQGTGA. The DNA for the CDR3 is TGTGCCAGCAGCTATGTGGGGACTAGCGGGGGTGAGCAGTTCTTC. Translated: CASSYVGTSGGEQFF.

The rearrangement joins TRBV7-6 to TRBJ2-2; 7 bases map to TRBD1. Trimming removed 6 bases from V and 7 bases from J; junction bases left unmatched: 2. The CDR3 sequence is 12 residues long. CDR1 and CDR2 from the germline V gene are SGHVS and FNYEAQ. The DNA for the CDR3 is TGTGCCAGCAGTCGACAGGGCGGGGAGCTGTTTTTT. Protein product: CASSRQGGELFF. Full variable domain (remainder filled in from reference TRBV7-6 and TRBJ2-2): GAGVSQSPRYKVTKRGQDVALRCDPISGHVSLYWYRQALGQGPEFLTYFNYEAQQDKSGLPNDRFSAERPEGSISTLTIQRTEQRDSAMYRCASSRQGGELFFGEGSRLTVL.

This clone was found a few times. The rearrangement links TRBV18 to TRBJ1-2; D is undetermined. V was pared by 6 bases and J by 2 bases, with 10 bases between. This CDR3 is built from 13 residues. Germline-derived CDR1 and CDR2 are KGHSH and LQKENI. The CDR3 is CASSPAANYGYTF. The CDR3, as DNA: TGTGCCAGCTCTCCGGCGGCCAACTATGGCTACACCTTC.

The chain carries TRBV5-1 and TRBJ1-1; 7 nucleotides agree with TRBD1. The CDR3 totals 15 residues. The V and J ends lost 3 bases and 0 bases, in that order; junction bases with no gene match: 5. Germline CDR1 reads SGHRS; CDR2 reads YFSETQ. CDR3: CASSWTGILNTEAFF. The CDR3 nucleotides are TGCGCCAGCAGCTGGACAGGTATATTGAACACTGAAGCTTTCTTT.

The V and J genes are TRBV28 and TRBJ2-2; 7 bases line up with TRBD2. The V gene's germline CDR1 is MDHEN and CDR2 SYDVKM. CDR3 size: 19 residues. The V and J ends lost 7 bases and 1 base, in that order; junction bases with no gene match: 18. CDR3: CASNPSVGLGRLNTGELFF. The DNA of the CDR3 is TGTGCCAGCAATCCTAGCGTTGGGCTCGGGAGGTTGAACACCGGGGAGCTGTTTTTT. The whole variable domain, filled in from reference TRBV28 and TRBJ2-2, reads DVKVTQSSRYLVKRTGEKVFLECVQDMDHENMFWYRQDPGLGLRLIYFSYDVKMKEKGDIPEGYSVSREKKERFSLILESASTNQTSMYLCASNPSVGLGRLNTGELFFGEGSRLTVL.

V usage is TRBV6-6 and J usage is TRBJ1-2, with D possibly TRBD1 on 5 matching bases. This CDR3 has 15 residues. Deletions cut 7 bases from V and 4 bases from J, with 19 bases between. The germline V gene encodes CDR1 MNHNY and CDR2 SVGAGI (reference sequence). In DNA form, the CDR3 reads TGTGCCAGCACACCGGAGCTAAAGGACATCTATGGCTACACCTTC. Its protein product is CASTPELKDIYGYTF.

As DNA, the CDR3 is TGTGCCAGCAGTTTTTCGACAGGGTATAATGAAAAACTGTTTTTT. Its translation: CASSFSTGYNEKLFF. The J gene is TRBJ1-4, the V gene TRBV27, with 7 nucleotides matching TRBD1. There are 15 residues in the CDR3. J gave up 4 bases and V 3 bases, and 5 bases lay outside the gene matches. CDR1 is MNHEY, CDR2 SMNVEV, per germline (reference sequence).

V gene TRBV3-1 (or the pseudogene TRBV3-2) combines with J gene TRBJ2-7; no firm D call. The CDR3 covers 14 residues. Germline V gene lookup returns CDR1 LGHDT and CDR2 YNNKEL (reference sequence). The V and J ends lost 0 bases and 6 bases respectively, with 12 bases between them. The CDR3 DNA sequence: TGTGCCAGCAGCCAAGACTTAGTATCGCTCGAGCAGTACTTC. Protein product: CASSQDLVSLEQYF.

This chain uses TRBV2 with TRBJ2-3; D perhaps matches TRBD2 (7 bases). Germline CDR1 reads SNHLY; CDR2 reads FYNNEI. The CDR3 is made up of 14 amino acids. Deletions cut 4 bases from V and 10 bases from J, with 18 bases between. The CDR3 region has the DNA TGTGCCAGCAGTGTGGCTAGCGGAGGGGGGGCGCAGTATTTT. Translating it yields CASSVASGGGAQYF.

The genes are TRBV6-2 or TRBV6-3 and TRBJ2-1, with TRBD2 identical over 11 bases. Losses at the gene ends were 2 bases for V and 6 bases for J; bases not matched to a gene: 0. The germline CDR1 and CDR2 sequences are MNHEY and SVGEGT. The length of the CDR3 is 14 residues. CDR3 sequence (DNA): TGTGCCAGCAGTTACACTAGCGGGGGCAATGAGCAGTTCTTC. It is translated as CASSYTSGGNEQFF.

The chain has TRBV6-5 and TRBJ1-4, with a possible D match to TRBD1 (5 bases). Trimming pared 6 bases from V and 6 bases from J, leaving 11 bases between. The CDR3 loop spans 13 amino acids. The germline V gene encodes CDR1 MNHEY and CDR2 SVGAGI. The CDR3: CASRSPGDEKLFF. The CDR3 DNA reads TGTGCCAGCAGGTCCCCGGGGGATGAAAAACTGTTTTTT.

This rearrangement joins TRBV3-1 (or the pseudogene TRBV3-2) to TRBJ2-7; 9 bases are shared with TRBD2. The ends lost 4 bases at V and 3 bases at J; junction bases unmatched: 7. The germline V gene encodes CDR1 LGHDT and CDR2 YNNKEL (reference sequence). The CDR3 has 15 amino acids. CDR3 DNA: TGTGCCAGCAGCCCGCGGCTAGCGGGAAGCTACGAGCAGTACTTC. This codes for CASSPRLAGSYEQYF.

The chain employs TRBV2 and TRBJ1-5, with D maybe TRBD1 (5 bases). This CDR3 has 16 residues. Trimming removed 7 bases from V and 1 base from J, with 17 bases in between. Germline CDR1 SNHLY, CDR2 FYNNEI. CDR3 in amino acids: CASMDQGMRSNQPQHF. In DNA form, the CDR3 reads TGTGCCAGCATGGACCAGGGTATGCGCAGCAATCAGCCCCAGCATTTT.

The chain joins TRBV13 to TRBJ1-2; possibly TRBD1 for D (5 bases). In germline, CDR1 is PRHDT, CDR2 FYEKMQ (reference sequence). V was trimmed by 0 bases and J by 6 bases, leaving 14 bases between them. This CDR3 region has 15 residues. Here the CDR3 reads CASSLGPGKSDGYTF. CDR3 nucleotide sequence: TGTGCCAGCAGCTTAGGCCCAGGGAAGTCCGATGGCTACACCTTC.

The chain has TRBV11-2 and TRBJ1-4, with TRBD1 as a possible D gene (5 bases). Germline-derived CDR1 and CDR2 are SGHAT and FQNNGV. This CDR3 has 15 amino acids. V was shortened by 5 bases and J by 3 bases, with 13 bases between the two germline ends. In nucleotides, the CDR3 is TGTGCCAGCAGCCCCCCCTCAGGGTCTAATGAAAAACTGTTTTTT. Amino acid sequence: CASSPPSGSNEKLFF.

The J gene is TRBJ2-1, the V gene TRBV5-1; no clear D gene. Trimming took off 3 bases at V and 0 bases at J, with 13 bases between the two ends. Germline values: CDR1 SGHRS, CDR2 YFSETQ. CDR3 length: 16 amino acids. For the CDR3, the DNA is TGCGCCAGCAGCTCCACTCTTCCCCGCTCCTACAATGAGCAGTTCTTC. Translating gives CASSSTLPRSYNEQFF. Using reference TRBV5-1 and TRBJ2-1 for the parts outside the CDR3, the full variable domain is KAGVTQTPRYLIKTRGQQVTLSCSPISGHRSVSWYQQTPGQGLQFLFEYFSETQRNKGNFPGRFSGRQFSNSRSEMNVSTLELGDSALYLCASSSTLPRSYNEQFFGPGTRLTVL.

The rearrangement joins TRBV4-1 to TRBJ1-6, with D unresolved. The V gene lost 0 bases and the J gene lost 4 bases, with 16 bases spanning the gap. The CDR3 is made up of 18 amino acids. Germline V CDR1 and CDR2: MGHRA, YSYEKL. The CDR3: CASSQDMGPGAYNSPLHF. Written as DNA, the CDR3 is TGCGCCAGCAGCCAAGATATGGGTCCGGGAGCGTATAATTCACCCCTCCACTTT.

V usage is TRBV5-1 and J usage is TRBJ2-2; a possible D gene is TRBD1 (5 bases). V gave up 3 bases and J gave up 5 bases, with 14 bases separating them. CDR3 length equals 15 residues. Germline V gives CDR1 SGHRS, CDR2 YFSETQ. The CDR3 is CASSWSGSQTGELFF. CDR3 nucleotides: TGCGCCAGCAGCTGGTCAGGGTCCCAAACCGGGGAGCTGTTTTTT.

The chain combines TRBV27 with TRBJ1-1; 7 nucleotides agree with TRBD1. In germline, CDR1 is MNHEY, CDR2 SMNVEV (reference sequence). This CDR3 has 17 residues. The junction had 9 bases not matched to a gene; V was cut back by 2 bases and J by 0 bases. This CDR3 is CASSLGRDSRMNTEAFF. In DNA form, the CDR3 reads TGTGCCAGCAGTTTAGGCCGGGACAGCAGGATGAACACTGAAGCTTTCTTT.

The V and J genes are TRBV19 and TRBJ2-2; weak D call: TRBD2 (5 bases). CDR1 and CDR2 from the germline V gene are LNHDA and SQIVND (reference sequence). CDR3 length: 14 residues. The V and J ends lost 8 bases and 1 base respectively, with 11 bases between them. The CDR3 reads CASRFSENTGELFF. Written as DNA, the CDR3 is TGTGCCAGTCGTTTTAGCGAGAACACCGGGGAGCTGTTTTTT.

This rearrangement joins TRBV15 to TRBJ2-2, with a possible D match to TRBD2 (6 bases). This CDR3 has 14 residues. In germline, CDR1 is LNHNV, CDR2 YYDKDF (reference sequence). Trimming removed 5 bases at V and 1 base at J, with 8 bases between. In DNA, the CDR3 is TGTGCCACCAGCCGGGGGATGAACACCGGGGAGCTGTTTTTT. Its protein is CATSRGMNTGELFF.

The rearrangement links TRBV27 to TRBJ2-5; D is undetermined. Trimming pared 5 bases from V and 4 bases from J, leaving 29 bases between. The CDR3 covers 19 residues. Germline values: CDR1 MNHEY, CDR2 SMNVEV (reference sequence). The CDR3 DNA follows: TGTGCCAGCAGTCCGCCTAACCCGGGTCCGAGTAACCGGCGAGAGACCCAGTACTTC. It yields the protein CASSPPNPGPSNRRETQYF.